The clone carrying this T cell receptor beta chain was observed once. Antigen unknown. This entry is derived from a study of shared clonotypes between healthy human individuals. The assay used deep level. Genomic DNA (from each subset) was split evenly across several immunoSEQ plates. Profiling relied on immunoSEQ multiplex PCR, and the TCRdb table lists in-frame clones only, not all of them. The table shows 950,000 to 1,100,000 clones, with about 75% occurring only once. General study results and limits: Clonotypes shared by all four sorted-subset donors had higher generation probabilities than non-shared clonotypes. Among a few donors, approximately 5.4% of naive CD4 clonotypes were found in common.

There are 13 residues in the CDR3. V was clipped by 5 bases and J by 3 bases, with 11 bases between them. The germline CDR1 and CDR2 sequences are SGHVS and FQNEAQ. V gene TRBV7-8 combines with J gene TRBJ2-7; D possibly matches TRBD1 or TRBD2 (5 bases each). Specimen: memory CD4+ T cells sorted from blood. The subset: CD45RA-negative fraction. This clonotype originated in a man between 18 and 29 years old in good health. The CDR3 loop is CASSRDGVYEQYF. The CDR3 DNA follows: TGTGCCAGCAGCCGGGACGGCGTCTACGAGCAGTACTTC.